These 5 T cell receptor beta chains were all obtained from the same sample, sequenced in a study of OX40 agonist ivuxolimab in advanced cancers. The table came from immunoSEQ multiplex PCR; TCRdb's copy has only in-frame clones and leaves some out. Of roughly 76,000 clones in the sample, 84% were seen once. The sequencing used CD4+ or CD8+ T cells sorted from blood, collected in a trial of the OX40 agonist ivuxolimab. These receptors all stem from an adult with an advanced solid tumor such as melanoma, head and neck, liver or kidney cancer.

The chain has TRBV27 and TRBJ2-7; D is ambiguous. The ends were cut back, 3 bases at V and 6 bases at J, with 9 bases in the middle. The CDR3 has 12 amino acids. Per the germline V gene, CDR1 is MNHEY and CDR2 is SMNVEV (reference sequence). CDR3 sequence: CASSLVRGEQYF. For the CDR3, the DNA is TGTGCCAGCAGTTTGGTCCGCGGCGAGCAGTACTTC.

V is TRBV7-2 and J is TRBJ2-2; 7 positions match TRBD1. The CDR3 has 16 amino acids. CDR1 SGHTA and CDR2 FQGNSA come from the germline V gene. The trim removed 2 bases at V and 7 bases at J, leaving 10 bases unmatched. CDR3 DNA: TGTGCCAGCAGCTTAAACCCCAGGGCAGGGGGCGGGGAGCTGTTTTTT. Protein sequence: CASSLNPRAGGGELFF.

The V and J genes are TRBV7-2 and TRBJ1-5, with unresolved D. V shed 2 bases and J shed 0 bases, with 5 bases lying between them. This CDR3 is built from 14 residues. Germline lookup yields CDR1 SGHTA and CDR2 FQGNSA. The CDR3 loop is CASSLKISNQPQHF. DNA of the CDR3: TGTGCCAGCAGCTTAAAAATTAGCAATCAGCCCCAGCATTTT.

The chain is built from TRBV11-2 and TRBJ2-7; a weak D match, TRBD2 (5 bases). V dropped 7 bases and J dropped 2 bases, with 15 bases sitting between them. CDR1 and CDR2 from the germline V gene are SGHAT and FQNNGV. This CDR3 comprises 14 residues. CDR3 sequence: CASKLSALAYEQYF. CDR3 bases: TGTGCCAGCAAGCTTAGTGCACTAGCCTACGAGCAGTACTTC.

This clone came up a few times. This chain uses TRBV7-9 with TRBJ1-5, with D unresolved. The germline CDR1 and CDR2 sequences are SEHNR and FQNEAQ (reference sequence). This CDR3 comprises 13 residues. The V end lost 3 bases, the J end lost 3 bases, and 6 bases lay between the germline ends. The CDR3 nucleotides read TGTGCCAGCAGCTTCTTCTCCAATCAGCCCCAGCATTTT. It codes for CASSFFSNQPQHF.